This entry concerns a single T cell receptor (beta chain). Its recognized antigen is unknown. Base qualities are not at hand, and no much larger clone is one base apart. CDR1 GTSNPN and CDR2 SVGIG are derived from the germline V gene (reference sequence). CDR3 length: 15 amino acids, cysteine to phenylalanine. The read is trimmed to its CDR3 DNA, 45 bases read in frame from base 1. Between the V and J ends, shortened by 0 bases and 0 bases respectively, the junction contains 10 bases. CD8 naive samples were obtained by positive selection for CCR7 among CD45RO-negative cells, yielding a CD45RA+CCR7+ population from which TemRA cells were excluded. Healthy HIV-negative adults with no recently reported acute infections or vaccinations were included as donors. All donors were Caucasian adults living in Nashville, Tennessee, USA. Blood was collected by leukapheresis, and PBMCs were isolated by Ficoll-Histopaque density gradient centrifugation and then cryopreserved in liquid nitrogen vapor phase. Analytical flow cytometry was used to check the purity and quantity of every magnetically sorted T cell population. Genomic DNA was isolated from each sorted fraction and quantified by UV absorbance on a Nanodrop 2000c.

This record comes from a study of shared clonotypes between healthy human individuals (dated by TCRdb to the early 2020s). Broadly, across the study: A couple of women and three men aged 18 to 49 years were included in the cohort. Each donor's leukapheresis produced roughly between about 0.8 and 8.9 billion PBMCs. The study deeply sequenced blood TCR repertoires of about five healthy adults to estimate repertoire size and the extent of clonotype sharing between individuals. Per donor, three plates each were used for CD4 naive and CD4 memory, two for CD8 naive, and one for CD8 memory. Different laboratories and diverse techniques were used to prepare libraries and sequence TCR repertoires, to increase sequencing depth and limit assay-specific biases.

Using the deep immunoSEQ assay, multiplex PCR amplified TCR CDR3 regions from genomic DNA. Genomic DNA extracted from each cell subset was distributed evenly over all wells of several immunoSEQ 96-well plates, and each plate served as one replicate. For sorted subsets, about 200 ng genomic DNA, equal to about 30,000 T cell genomes, was loaded into each replicate PCR. Purified libraries were measured with a Qubit 3.0 fluorometer, size-checked on a Bioanalyzer 2100, and measured again with the KAPA Library Quantification kit. Every immunoSEQ 96-well plate was sequenced on a dedicated single-read 150-cycle Illumina NextSeq 550 flow cell. In the original analysis: Because only junctional sequences without quality scores were contained in the immunoSEQ output, filtering matching that applied to full-length reads could not be performed. To assign V/J genes and CDR3, sequences were annotated against IMGT germline references using PyIR, a Python wrapper for IgBLAST v1.9. Any read was removed if the V/J assignment was weak (E-value above 1e-6), the CDR3 was missing, or the read contained stop codons, out-of-frame junctions, or ambiguous translated residues. V3J clonotypes were defined as sequences sharing an identical inferred V gene, J gene, and CDR3 amino acid sequence. Percentage overlap between repertoires was computed as shared unique clonotypes divided by the size of the smaller repertoire. Repertoire richness was assessed with RTK rarefaction, the Chao1 estimator, and Recon v2.1 estimates of unobserved clonotypes. Generation probabilities for all TCRbeta clonotypes obtained by the gDNA method from four donors were computed using OLGA. Drawn from immuneACCESS, this table holds only the in-frame rearrangements with V and J called that TCRdb kept. Clones are partly lost; checked studies trace under half to an unresolved V gene and leave the rest unexplained. V and J calls and clone size are given by that table; D and trimming were obtained from the DNA. The sample records about 590,000 clones, 95% of which are singletons. The top ten clones comprise 0.095% to 0.12% of the sample.

Paper-wide results and their limitations: Pairwise subsampling led to the expectation that sequencing depth would affect the degree of clonotype sharing among donors. Estimated clonotype richness was generally larger for naive than for memory subsets. Only blood was sampled, and tissue TCR repertoires likely differ from those in blood. When a handful of donors were compared, the shared fraction of clonotypes was 5% to 6.5% for naive CD4, over 3% for naive CD8, 2% to 2.5% for memory CD4, and less than 0.45% for memory CD8. Incomplete sequencing was indicated by rarefaction of sorted-subset datasets, despite the large sequencing depth. Because the study included a small number of donors, the genetic and exposure-history diversity represented was limited. Clonotypes shared by all four sorted-subset donors showed higher generation probabilities than non-shared clonotypes.

This receptor was taken from a woman aged 25 to 45 in good health. The sequence is built from TRBV30 and TRBJ2-3, with no D gene named confidently. The sequenced material came from naive CD8+ T cells sorted from blood. Sample cell subset or site, as interpreted from the label and publication: CD45RA+CCR7+. The DNA sequence follows: TGTGCCTGGAGTGTATATACGAGCAGCACAGATACGCAGTATTTT. The translation is CAWSVYTSSTDTQYF.